This record concerns one T cell receptor (beta chain) sequence. The antigen remains unidentified. The CDR3 consists of 16 residues. The J segment lost 4 bases and the V segment lost 4 bases, leaving 10 bases of the junction unmatched. Germline CDR1 MNHEY, CDR2 SVGAGI. The sample originates from a study of beta chain features in type 1 diabetes. Findings and limits, study-wide: TCRB repertoires of naive, central memory and Treg cells appeared more similar among patients than among healthy donors. Diminished insertions and augmented deletions at VDJ junctions characterized type 1 diabetes patients.

Sequencing targeted expressed TCRB transcripts, as all isolated RNA had been reverse transcribed. About 3.57 million reads per sample were averaged for naive, central memory and regulatory samples. Profiling relied on immunoSEQ multiplex PCR, and the TCRdb table lists in-frame clones only, not all of them. The sample holds 430,000 or so clones, roughly an eighth seen once. The sample was naive CD4+ T cells from blood. The V gene is TRBV6-5, the J gene TRBJ2-1, with 7 nucleotides matching TRBD1. The sequence was collected from a woman younger than 35 in good health. The CDR3 spells CASSFSPGQKYNEQFF. CDR3 sequence (DNA): TGTGCCAGCAGTTTCTCCCCGGGACAGAAGTACAATGAGCAGTTCTTC.